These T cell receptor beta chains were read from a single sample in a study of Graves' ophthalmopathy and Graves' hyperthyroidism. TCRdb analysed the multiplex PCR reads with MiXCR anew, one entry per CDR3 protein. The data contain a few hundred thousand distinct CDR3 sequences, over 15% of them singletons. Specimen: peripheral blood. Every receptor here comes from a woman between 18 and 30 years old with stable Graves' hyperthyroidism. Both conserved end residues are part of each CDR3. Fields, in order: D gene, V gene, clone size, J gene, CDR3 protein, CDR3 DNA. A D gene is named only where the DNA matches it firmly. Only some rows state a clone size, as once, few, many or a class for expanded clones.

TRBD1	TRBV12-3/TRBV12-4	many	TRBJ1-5	CASSSGTGLNQPQHF	TGTGCCAGCAGCTCCGGGACAGGGTTAAATCAGCCCCAGCATTTT
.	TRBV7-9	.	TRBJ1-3	CASSPTGTQGNTIYF	TGTGCCAGCAGCCCAACAGGGACTCAAGGAAACACCATATATTTT
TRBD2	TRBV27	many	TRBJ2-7	CASSTSGGAFEQYF	TGTGCCAGCAGTACCAGCGGGGGGGCCTTCGAGCAGTACTTC
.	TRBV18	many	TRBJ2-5	CASSRDSVIVQETQYF	TGTGCCAGCTCACGGGATAGTGTCATCGTCCAAGAGACCCAGTACTTC
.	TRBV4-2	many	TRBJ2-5	CASSQERGAGGETQYF	TGTGCCAGCAGCCAAGAACGGGGGGCCGGGGGAGAGACCCAGTACTTC
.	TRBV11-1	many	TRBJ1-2	CASSFGGWNYGYTF	TGTGCCAGCAGCTTTGGTGGTTGGAACTATGGCTACACCTTC
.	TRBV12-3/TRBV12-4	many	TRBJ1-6	CASSLSGGGNSPLHF	TGTGCCAGCAGTTTAAGCGGGGGCGGTAATTCACCCCTCCACTTT
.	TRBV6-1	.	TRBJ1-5	CASSAGDNSNQPQHF	TGTGCCAGCAGTGCTGGGGATAATAGCAATCAGCCCCAGCATTTT
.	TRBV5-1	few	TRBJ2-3	CASSFYQGPTDTQYF	TGCGCCAGCAGCTTTTACCAGGGCCCCACAGATACGCAGTATTTT
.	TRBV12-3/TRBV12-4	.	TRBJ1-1	CASRLTGPTEAFF	TGTGCCAGCAGACTTACAGGGCCCACTGAAGCTTTCTTT
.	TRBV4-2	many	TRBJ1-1	CASTRGAANTEAFF	TGTGCCAGCACCCGTGGGGCAGCGAACACTGAAGCTTTCTTT
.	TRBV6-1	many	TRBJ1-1	CASSAPGWATEAFF	TGTGCCAGCAGTGCCCCTGGTTGGGCCACTGAAGCTTTCTTT
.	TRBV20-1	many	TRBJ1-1	CSARDRGTQAFF	TGCAGTGCTAGAGATAGAGGGACTCAGGCTTTCTTT
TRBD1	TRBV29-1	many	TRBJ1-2	CSVGGGGYGYTF	TGCAGCGTTGGAGGGGGCGGGTATGGCTACACCTTC
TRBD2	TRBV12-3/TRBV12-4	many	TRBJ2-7	CARLTSGVSYEQYF	TGTGCCAGACTAACTAGCGGGGTATCCTACGAGCAGTACTTC
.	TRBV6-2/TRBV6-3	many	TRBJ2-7	CASSYSREDYEQYF	TGTGCCAGCAGTTACTCAAGGGAAGACTACGAGCAGTACTTC
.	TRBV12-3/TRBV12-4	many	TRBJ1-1	CASSLWGTPPTEAFF	TGTGCCAGCAGTTTATGGGGGACACCCCCTACTGAAGCTTTCTTT
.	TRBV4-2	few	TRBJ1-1	CASSQEAQYTEAFF	TGTGCCAGCAGCCAGGAGGCCCAGTACACTGAAGCTTTCTTT
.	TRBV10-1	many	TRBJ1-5	CASTPVVAGHSNQPQHF	TGCGCCAGCACCCCCGTTGTGGCAGGGCATAGCAATCAGCCCCAGCATTTT
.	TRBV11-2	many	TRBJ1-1	CASSFAGRVTEAFF	TGTGCCAGCAGCTTCGCAGGGCGGGTTACTGAAGCTTTCTTT
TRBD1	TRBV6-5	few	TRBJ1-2	CASSYAGQGRGGYTF	TGTGCCAGCAGTTACGCGGGACAGGGAAGAGGTGGCTACACCTTC
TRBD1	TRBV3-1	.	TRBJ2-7	CASSRDRVPGEQYF	TGTGCCAGCAGCCGGGACAGGGTCCCGGGGGAGCAGTACTTC
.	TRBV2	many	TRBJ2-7	CASKETVLYEQYF	TGTGCCAGCAAGGAGACAGTCCTCTACGAGCAGTACTTC
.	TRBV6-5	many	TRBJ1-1	CASSLVPPGANTEAFF	TGTGCCAGCAGCTTAGTTCCCCCGGGGGCGAACACTGAAGCTTTCTTT
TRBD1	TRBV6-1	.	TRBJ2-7	CATFSPGQGGYEQYF	TGTGCCACTTTTAGCCCAGGACAGGGTGGTTACGAGCAGTACTTC
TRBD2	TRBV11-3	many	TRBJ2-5	CASSLGPSGGFEETQYF	TGTGCCAGCAGCTTAGGTCCTAGCGGGGGGTTCGAAGAGACCCAGTACTTC
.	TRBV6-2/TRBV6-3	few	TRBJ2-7	CASSSLVEQYF	TGTGCCAGCAGTTCACTAGTCGAGCAGTACTTC
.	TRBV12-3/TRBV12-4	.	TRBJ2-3	CASSFPPGGQGDTQYF	TGTGCCAGCAGTTTCCCCCCCGGCGGACAAGGGGATACGCAGTATTTT
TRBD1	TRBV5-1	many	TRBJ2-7	CASSLQPGQGDEQYF	TGCGCCAGCAGCTTGCAGCCGGGACAGGGGGACGAGCAGTACTTC